The 28 T cell receptor beta chains in this list originate from one sample, sequenced in a study of T cells after posttransplantation cyclophosphamide. Profiling relied on immunoSEQ multiplex PCR, and the TCRdb table lists in-frame clones only, not all of them. The sample contains 66,000 or so clones, around 93% of which appear only once. The sequenced sample was PBMCs. The receptors here all came from a woman in her twenties or thirties in good health and a related stem cell transplant donor.

The chain combines TRBV30 with TRBJ1-6; D ambiguous. CDR3 length: 13 residues. Germline V CDR1 and CDR2: GTSNPN, SVGIG (reference sequence). Trimming removed 0 bases at V and 10 bases at J, with 10 bases between. CDR3 bases: TGTGCCTGGAGTGTACGATTCCGATCACCCCTCCACTTT. Its protein is CAWSVRFRSPLHF.

The rearrangement joins TRBV27 to TRBJ1-3; 8 positions match TRBD1. After removal of 6 bases from V and 4 bases from J, the junction contained 2 bases not matched to a gene. The CDR3 has 13 amino acids. CDR1 and CDR2 (germline): MNHEY, SMNVEV (reference sequence). The CDR3 DNA follows: TGTGCCAGCAGGAGGACAGGGGGAAACACCATATATTTT. Its translation: CASRRTGGNTIYF.

The chain employs TRBV6-6 and TRBJ2-7; no definite D call. The CDR3 has 13 amino acids. V was shortened by 0 bases and J by 3 bases, with 6 bases between the two germline ends. Germline loops: CDR1 MNHNY, CDR2 SVGAGI (reference sequence). CDR3 protein: CASSYSLYYEQYF. CDR3 DNA sequence: TGTGCCAGCAGTTACTCCCTCTACTACGAGCAGTACTTC.

This chain connects TRBV13 to TRBJ2-7, with D tentatively TRBD1 (6 bases). V lost 3 bases to trimming and J lost 2 bases, with 11 bases between them. Germline V CDR1 and CDR2: PRHDT, FYEKMQ (reference sequence). This CDR3 is built from 14 residues. The CDR3 nucleotides are TGTGCCAGCAGCTTCAGGGGAAGCACCTACGAGCAGTACTTC. Protein: CASSFRGSTYEQYF. Filled out from reference TRBV13 and TRBJ2-7, the complete variable domain reads AAGVIQSPRHLIKEKRETATLKCYPIPRHDTVYWYQQGPGQDPQFLISFYEKMQSDKGSIPDRFSAQQFSDYHSELNMSSLELGDSALYFCASSFRGSTYEQYFGPGTRLTVT.

The chain uses TRBV6-5 and TRBJ1-2; 9 nucleotides line up with TRBD1. Germline CDR1 is MNHEY and CDR2 is SVGAGI. The CDR3 covers 13 residues. The V segment lost 6 bases and the J segment 8 bases; nucleotides outside the gene matches: 7. The CDR3 loop reads CASRRTGGEGYTF. Written as DNA, the CDR3 is TGTGCCAGCAGACGTACAGGGGGCGAAGGCTACACCTTC.

The gene calls are TRBV7-9 and TRBJ2-7, with 7 bases lining up with TRBD1. The ends lost 2 bases at V and 2 bases at J; junction bases unmatched: 9. The germline CDR1 and CDR2 sequences are SEHNR and FQNEAQ (reference sequence). This CDR3 is 16 amino acids long. The CDR3 sequence: CASSLTTGTAAYEQYF. In DNA, the CDR3 is TGTGCCAGCAGCTTAACTACGGGGACAGCAGCCTACGAGCAGTACTTC.

This chain joins TRBV15 and TRBJ2-1; D not certain. From germline, CDR1 is LNHNV and CDR2 YYDKDF (reference sequence). The V end lost 0 bases, the J end lost 10 bases, and 10 bases lay between the germline ends. This CDR3 spans 13 amino acids. In DNA, the CDR3 is TGTGCCACCAGCAGAGAATTGACCAGGGAGCAGTTCTTC. Protein: CATSRELTREQFF.

The V call is TRBV11-3, the J call TRBJ1-1; a possible D gene is TRBD1 (6 bases). Germline loops: CDR1 SGHNT, CDR2 YENEEA. V was trimmed by 6 bases and J by 0 bases, leaving 8 bases between them. This CDR3 has 13 amino acids. The DNA of the CDR3 is TGTGCCAGCAGTCAGGGGCTGAACACTGAAGCTTTCTTT. The encoded protein is CASSQGLNTEAFF.

CDR3 bases: TGTGCCAGCTCACCACTTTCAGGGTTAACTAATGAAAAACTGTTTTTT. This gives the protein CASSPLSGLTNEKLFF. J is TRBJ1-4 and V is TRBV18; a possible D gene is TRBD1 (5 bases). Trimming removed 1 base at V and 1 base at J, with 10 bases between. Per germline, CDR1 KGHSH and CDR2 LQKENI. This CDR3 region has 16 residues.

The chain recombines TRBV9 with TRBJ2-5; D is undetermined. Germline loops: CDR1 SGDLS, CDR2 YYNGEE. V shed 0 bases and J shed 1 base, with 7 bases lying between them. The CDR3 contains 14 residues. CDR3 nucleotides: TGTGCCAGCAGCGTAGGAAGGAGCCAAGAGACCCAGTACTTC. It encodes CASSVGRSQETQYF.

On this clone: The junction departs from germline at one end; a sequencing error may be responsible. Other DNA sequences in the sample encode the same CDR3. V is TRBV4-1 and J is TRBJ1-1, with D perhaps matching TRBD1 (5 bases). The CDR3 is 15 amino acids. Germline CDR1 reads MGHRA; CDR2 reads YSYEKL. CDR3 sequence (DNA): TGTGCCAGCAGCCAAGAACAGGTGGCCACCACTGAAGCTTTCTTT. It specifies CASSQEQVATTEAFF.

The rearrangement links TRBV19 to TRBJ1-5; TRBD1 matches 9 bases. CDR3 size: 16 residues. J was trimmed by 3 bases and V by 7 bases; bases with no gene match: 10. The germline CDR1 and CDR2 sequences are LNHDA and SQIVND (reference sequence). CDR3 loop: CASNLPGQGFNQPQHF. CDR3 sequence (DNA): TGTGCCAGTAATCTTCCGGGACAGGGTTTCAATCAGCCCCAGCATTTT.

The chain combines TRBV5-4 with TRBJ2-6, with D possibly TRBD1 on 6 matching bases. V was clipped by 3 bases and J by 2 bases, with 6 bases between them. Germline assignment: CDR1 SGHNT and CDR2 YYREEE (reference sequence). This CDR3 spans 14 amino acids. Here the CDR3 reads CASSSGAGANVLTF. The CDR3 nucleotides read TGTGCCAGCAGCTCAGGGGCTGGGGCCAACGTCCTGACTTTC.

V usage is TRBV5-1 and J usage is TRBJ1-4; no firm D call. Trimming took 3 bases from V and 8 from J, leaving 17 bases between them. This CDR3 is built from 15 residues. Germline assignment: CDR1 SGHRS and CDR2 YFSETQ. The DNA of the CDR3 is TGCGCCAGCAGCTCAGAAAGTAAACCGGGCGAAAAACTGTTTTTT. It codes for CASSSESKPGEKLFF.

This clone showed up just a few times. This sequence joins TRBV14 and TRBJ1-1; maybe TRBD1 (5 bases). V was pared by 4 bases and J by 11 bases, with 17 bases between. CDR3 length: 13 amino acids. Germline CDR1 reads SGHDN; CDR2 reads FVKESK. For the CDR3, the DNA is TGTGCCAGCAGCCCCCTGTCTCCGGGGGGGGCTTTCTTT. Protein sequence: CASSPLSPGGAFF. The full variable domain, with the rest looked up from reference TRBV14 and TRBJ1-1, is EAGVTQFPSHSVIEKGQTVTLRCDPISGHDNLYWYRRVMGKEIKFLLHFVKESKQDESGMPNNRFLAERTGGTYSTLKVQPAELEDSGVYFCASSPLSPGGAFFGQGTRLTVV.

This clone came up once. V and J are TRBV27 and TRBJ1-5; D is ambiguous. The CDR3 runs 15 residues. Germline V lookup: CDR1 MNHEY, CDR2 SMNVEV (reference sequence). V lost 1 base and J lost 0, with 7 bases in between. CDR3 in amino acids: CASSLFGISNQPQHF. For the CDR3, the DNA is TGTGCCAGCAGTTTATTCGGGATTAGCAATCAGCCCCAGCATTTT.

This sequence joins TRBV30 and TRBJ2-5; D gene uncertain. Germline CDR1 and CDR2: GTSNPN and SVGIG (reference sequence). The CDR3 has 12 amino acids. Trimming left V 0 bases short and J 5 bases short, with 7 bases between. CDR3 sequence (DNA): TGTGCCTGGAGTGTGGTCCTTGAGACCCAGTACTTC. This encodes CAWSVVLETQYF.

The J gene is TRBJ1-4, the V gene TRBV4-3, with a tentative D call TRBD1 (6 bases). Per the germline V gene, CDR1 is LGHNA and CDR2 is YSLEER. This CDR3 has 14 amino acids. The V end lost 0 bases, the J end lost 7 bases, and 9 bases lay between the germline ends. CDR3 in amino acids: CASSQDSRGEKLFF. The CDR3 DNA follows: TGCGCCAGCAGCCAAGACTCCAGGGGTGAAAAACTGTTTTTT.

The CDR3 reads CASSPGLNTGELFF. In DNA, the CDR3 is TGTGCCAGCAGCCCCGGACTGAACACCGGGGAGCTGTTTTTT. The V and J genes are TRBV7-3 and TRBJ2-2; maybe TRBD2 (5 bases). V gave up 5 bases and J gave up 1 base, with 8 bases separating them. The CDR3 consists of 14 residues. CDR1 SGHTA and CDR2 FQGTGA come from the germline V gene.

V usage is TRBV19 and J usage is TRBJ2-7, with a possible D match to TRBD1 (6 bases). This CDR3 is 17 amino acids long. CDR1 LNHDA and CDR2 SQIVND come from the germline V gene (reference sequence). V dropped 0 bases and J dropped 0 bases, with 15 bases sitting between them. CDR3 in amino acids: CASSIDGAGQSSYEQYF. Written as DNA, the CDR3 is TGTGCCAGTAGTATAGATGGGGCCGGACAGTCCTCCTACGAGCAGTACTTC.

The chain couples TRBV4-3 to TRBJ1-1, with D maybe TRBD1 (6 bases). Germline values: CDR1 LGHNA, CDR2 YSLEER. The CDR3 runs 15 residues. Trimming stripped 0 bases from V and 0 bases from J, with 8 bases between. DNA of the CDR3: TGCGCCAGCAGCCAAGATCAGGGGATGAACACTGAAGCTTTCTTT. Translation gives CASSQDQGMNTEAFF.

This chain connects TRBV4-1 to TRBJ1-1; the match to TRBD1 covers 9 bases. Trimming cost V 3 bases and J 4 bases; bases outside gene matches: 6. Germline lookup yields CDR1 MGHRA and CDR2 YSYEKL. The CDR3 covers 15 residues. The DNA of the CDR3 is TGCGCCAGCAGCCACAACCGGGACAGGGCCACTGAAGCTTTCTTT. This encodes CASSHNRDRATEAFF.

This chain links TRBV7-2 with TRBJ2-7; D might be TRBD2 (7 bases). The length of the CDR3 is 16 residues. Trimming stripped 1 base from V and 3 bases from J, with 16 bases between. Germline V gives CDR1 SGHTA, CDR2 FQGNSA. CDR3 bases: TGTGCCAGCAGCTTAGACTCCGGGGGGCCGGTCTACGAGCAGTACTTC. It yields the protein CASSLDSGGPVYEQYF.

The V call is TRBV7-9, the J call TRBJ2-5; 9 nucleotides align to TRBD1. The germline V gene encodes CDR1 SEHNR and CDR2 FQNEAQ (reference sequence). V dropped 5 bases and J dropped 5; count of bases not matched to a gene: 6. The CDR3 has 14 amino acids. CDR3 in amino acids: CASSVGQGGETQYF. CDR3 bases: TGTGCCAGCAGCGTGGGACAGGGAGGGGAGACCCAGTACTTC.

The chain employs TRBV18 and TRBJ2-2; a possible D gene is TRBD1 (6 bases). This CDR3 has 17 amino acids. V lost 3 bases, J lost 4 bases, and 18 bases lay in between. Germline loops: CDR1 KGHSH, CDR2 LQKENI. The CDR3, as DNA: TGTGCCAGCTCACCGAAGGGGGACGGGCCGGGCACCGGGGAGCTGTTTTTT. This translates into CASSPKGDGPGTGELFF.

The genes are TRBV7-8 and TRBJ1-1, with TRBD1 matching over 11 bases. The trim removed 3 bases at V and 2 bases at J, leaving 8 bases unmatched. Germline lookup yields CDR1 SGHVS and CDR2 FQNEAQ. This CDR3 spans 17 amino acids. The CDR3 loop is CASSLQTGQGANTEAFF. The CDR3 nucleotides read TGTGCCAGCAGCTTGCAAACCGGACAGGGGGCTAACACTGAAGCTTTCTTT. Using reference TRBV7-8 and TRBJ1-1 for the parts outside the CDR3, the full variable domain is GAGVSQSPRYKVAKRGQDVALRCDPISGHVSLFWYQQALGQGPEFLTYFQNEAQLDKSGLPSDRFFAERPEGSVSTLKIQRTQQEDSAVYLCASSLQTGQGANTEAFFGQGTRLTVV.

The CDR3 is CASSLSGTNGYTF. CDR3 sequence (DNA): TGTGCCAGCAGTCTCTCCGGGACCAATGGCTACACCTTC. The chain uses TRBV2 and TRBJ1-2; D possibly corresponds to TRBD1 (5 bases). The CDR3 extends over 13 amino acids. V was clipped by 5 bases and J by 6 bases, with 13 bases between them. Germline CDR1 and CDR2: SNHLY and FYNNEI.

This rearrangement joins TRBV6-1 to TRBJ1-5, with no clear D. In germline, CDR1 is MNHNS, CDR2 SASEGT. Trimming pared 0 bases from V and 1 base from J, leaving 16 bases between. This CDR3 is built from 18 residues. CDR3 amino acids: CASSEALRLGYSNQPQHF. The CDR3 DNA is TGTGCCAGCAGTGAAGCGCTTCGTTTAGGGTACAGCAATCAGCCCCAGCATTTT.